What follows are 26 T cell receptor beta chains derived from one specimen sequenced in a study of identical twins (dated by TCRdb to about 2016). Library preparation employed 5' RACE. This sample was sequenced with an Illumina HiSeq 2000. TCRdb's own reprocessing of the public reads used fastp at Q25 and MiXCR and kept productive beta chains. Merged by CDR3 protein, the rows form single entries marked with the most common genes and DNA. This sample has some 1,600,000 distinct CDR3 sequences in its table, and roughly 35% of those were observed once. The ten largest clones capture 0.27% of the sample. Material for sequencing was cord blood. The source of these receptors is a newborn girl in good health.

The CDR3 reads CASSFVETGGGYEQYF. CDR3 coding DNA: TGTGCCAGCAGCTTCGTGGAGACAGGGGGTGGCTACGAGCAGTACTTC. V usage is TRBV5-6 and J usage is TRBJ2-5; 9 bases are a match to TRBD1. With the DNA end fitting TRBJ2-7 better, the J assignment may be wrong. The CDR3 spans 16 residues. Germline CDR1 reads SGHDT; CDR2 reads YYEEEE.

For this clonotype: A much more abundant neighbour one base away suggests this may be a read error. The J gene is TRBJ1-2, the V gene TRBV20-1; 9 bases align to TRBD1. The length of the CDR3 is 13 residues. The germline V gene has CDR1 DFQATT and CDR2 SNEGSKA (reference sequence). With V trimmed by 3 bases and J by 6 bases, 5 bases remained unmatched. The CDR3 is CSASLGQGNGYTF. The CDR3 DNA reads as TGCAGTGCTAGCCTGGGACAGGGTAATGGCTACACCTTC.

With regard to this clonotype: This may stem from a read error, because a much larger clone lies one nucleotide away. The chain carries TRBV25-1 and TRBJ2-1; TRBD1 aligns across 12 bases. Per the germline V gene, CDR1 is MGHDK and CDR2 is SYGVNS. The CDR3 has 14 residues. The CDR3 bases are TGTGCCAGCAGTGAGGGACAGGGGGCGAAAGAAGAGGTCTTC. It encodes CASSEGQGAKEEVF.

The V and J genes are TRBV20-1 and TRBJ2-7; D uncertain. From germline, CDR1 is DFQATT and CDR2 SNEGSKA (reference sequence). This CDR3 comprises 14 residues. The ends were cut back, 1 base at V and 3 bases at J, with 13 bases in the middle. The CDR3 spells CSARGRPHGYEQYF. CDR3 nucleotides: TGCAGTGCTAGAGGACGGCCCCACGGCTACGAGCAGTACTTC.

J is TRBJ1-2 and V is TRBV2, with a tentative D call TRBD1 (5 bases). The V and J ends lost 3 bases and 4 bases respectively, with 15 bases between them. CDR1 is SNHLY, CDR2 FYNNEI, per germline. CDR3 length: 15 residues. The CDR3 sequence is CASSDEGRFPYGYTF. CDR3 sequence (DNA): TGTGCCAGCAGTGACGAGGGGCGCTTTCCCTATGGCTACACCTTC. The full variable domain, in which reference TRBV2 and TRBJ1-2 provide the parts outside the CDR3, is EPEVTQTPSHQVTQMGQEVILRCVPISNHLYFYWYRQILGQKVEFLVSFYNNEISEKSEIFDDQFSVERPDGSNFTLKIRSTKLEDSAMYFCASSDEGRFPYGYTFGSGTRLTVV.

Concerning this clonotype: One end of the junction fails to match germline, which may point to a read error. The chain uses TRBV2 and TRBJ1-2; 9 nucleotides agree with TRBD1. Germline CDR1 reads SNHLY; CDR2 reads FYNNEI. This CDR3 region has 16 residues. This CDR3 reads CARSEIRDRANYGYTF. In DNA form, the CDR3 reads TGTGCCCGCAGTGAAATCCGGGACAGGGCTAACTATGGCTACACCTTC.

The CDR3 DNA sequence: TGTGCCGGCGGATCGGCCCTTAGCACAGATACGCAGTATTTT. This encodes CAGGSALSTDTQYF. The gene calls are TRBV6-6 and TRBJ2-3; no clear D. Deletions cut 11 bases from V and 0 bases from J, with 15 bases between. Germline V gene data show CDR1 as MNHNY and CDR2 as SVGAGI (reference sequence). The CDR3 consists of 14 residues.

This clonotype was recorded a few times. This chain connects TRBV10-3 to TRBJ1-2; possibly TRBD1 for D (6 bases). V was shortened by 0 bases and J by 8 bases, with 19 bases between the two germline ends. CDR1 is ENHRY and CDR2 is SYGVKD in the germline V gene. CDR3 size: 16 residues. The CDR3 here is CAISESTPGGAEGYTF. The CDR3 DNA reads TGTGCCATCAGTGAGTCGACCCCGGGGGGCGCAGAGGGCTACACCTTC.

This clonotype was counted at least ten times. V is TRBV3-1 and J is TRBJ1-1; D not resolved. Germline values: CDR1 LGHDT, CDR2 YNNKEL (reference sequence). The CDR3 sequence is 14 residues long. V was shortened by 3 bases and J by 2 bases, with 10 bases between the two germline ends. In DNA, the CDR3 is TGTGCCAGCAGCCAGGCCGGGGTTAACACTGAAGCTTTCTTT. The encoded protein is CASSQAGVNTEAFF.

This clonotype was seen a handful of times. This chain joins TRBV24-1 and TRBJ2-5; 7 positions agree with TRBD1. The trim removed 4 bases at V and 0 bases at J, leaving 7 bases unmatched. This CDR3 spans 16 amino acids. Germline V CDR1 and CDR2: KGHDR, SFDVKD. The chain's CDR3 is CATSDNIRGYQETQYF. CDR3 sequence (DNA): TGTGCCACCAGTGACAATATCAGGGGGTACCAAGAGACCCAGTACTTC.

V gene TRBV19 combines with J gene TRBJ2-2; D is unclear. CDR1 is LNHDA, CDR2 SQIVND, per germline (reference sequence). This CDR3 is built from 13 residues. V lost 1 base and J 6 bases, leaving 6 bases between the germline ends. The chain's CDR3 is CASSIVLPGELFF. The CDR3 DNA reads TGTGCCAGTAGTATAGTCCTTCCCGGGGAGCTGTTTTTT.

This chain links TRBV4-1 with TRBJ2-5; D is possibly TRBD2 (5 bases). The V gene lost 2 bases and the J gene lost 11 bases, with 27 bases spanning the gap. The CDR3 extends over 17 amino acids. From germline, CDR1 is MGHRA and CDR2 YSYEKL. The CDR3 nucleotides are TGCGCCAGCAGCCAACCCGGGGTCCCAAGCTCCTACAATGAGCAGTACTTC. It specifies CASSQPGVPSSYNEQYF.

V and J are TRBV30 and TRBJ2-7; 9 bases are shared with TRBD1. From germline, CDR1 is GTSNPN and CDR2 SVGIG (reference sequence). Trimming took 1 base from V and 5 from J; bases not matched to a gene: 3. The CDR3 loop spans 13 amino acids. The CDR3 DNA follows: TGTGCCTGGAGTGGAGGACAGGGGCACGAGCAGTACTTC. Translating gives CAWSGGQGHEQYF.

This clonotype has more than one count but fewer than ten. This chain uses TRBV5-1 with TRBJ1-4; 7 nucleotides line up with TRBD1. The CDR3 is 15 amino acids. Germline-derived CDR1 and CDR2 are SGHRS and YFSETQ. The V segment lost 4 bases and the J segment 7 bases; nucleotides outside the gene matches: 10. The CDR3 bases are TGCGCCAGCAGCGTACTGACAGGGAGAAGTGAAAAACTGTTTTTT. Its translation is CASSVLTGRSEKLFF.

The J gene is TRBJ1-3, the V gene TRBV11-2; TRBD1 aligns across 8 bases. From germline, CDR1 is SGHAT and CDR2 FQNNGV. The length of the CDR3 is 15 residues. The V segment lost 3 bases and the J segment 3 bases; nucleotides outside the gene matches: 4. Written as DNA, the CDR3 is TGTGCCAGCAGCTTGACAGGGGTGAATGGAAACACCATATATTTT. This gives the protein CASSLTGVNGNTIYF.

The V call is TRBV3-1, the J call TRBJ2-4; 7 positions agree with TRBD2. Per the germline V gene, CDR1 is LGHDT and CDR2 is YNNKEL (reference sequence). The V and J ends lost 1 base and 1 base, in that order; junction bases with no gene match: 10. The CDR3 runs to 18 residues. The CDR3 coding sequence is TGTGCCAGCAGCCAAGGACTAGCAGGGCGGTGGGCCAAAAACATTCAGTACTTC. It codes for CASSQGLAGRWAKNIQYF.

The gene calls are TRBV20-1 and TRBJ2-7; possibly TRBD2 for D (6 bases). The CDR3 length is 15 residues. The germline V gene encodes CDR1 DFQATT and CDR2 SNEGSKA (reference sequence). Trimming removed 6 bases at V and 0 bases at J, with 18 bases between. The CDR3 region has the DNA TGCAGTGCCAAAGGGGTAGCGGACCGCTCCTACGAGCAGTACTTC. Its protein product is CSAKGVADRSYEQYF.

This clonotype turned up a few times. The chain recombines TRBV12-3 or TRBV12-4 with TRBJ2-1; the D is unclear. The CDR3 covers 16 residues. Between the trimmed V and J ends, which lost 2 bases and 5 bases, there was a span of 16 bases. The CDR3 here is CASSLNPGVPHNEQFF. Written as DNA, the CDR3 is TGTGCCAGCAGTTTAAACCCCGGCGTACCCCACAATGAGCAGTTCTTC.

The V gene is TRBV12-3 or TRBV12-4, the J gene TRBJ2-4; TRBD2 matches at 13 bases. J gave up 0 bases and V 7 bases, and 6 bases lay outside the gene matches. This CDR3 is built from 17 residues. In DNA form, the CDR3 reads TGTGCCAGCATGACTAGCGGGAGGCTCCTAGCCAAAAACATTCAGTACTTC. It yields the protein CASMTSGRLLAKNIQYF.

The table lists this clonotype with a few counts. The chain uses TRBV5-6 and TRBJ2-1; TRBD2 matches at 16 bases. CDR1 and CDR2 from the germline V gene are SGHDT and YYEEEE. Germline trimming cut 4 bases from V and 8 bases from J; bases unmatched to any gene: 3. This CDR3 spans 15 amino acids. The CDR3 DNA is TGTGCCAGCAGCATCGGGACTAGCGGGAGGGATGAGCAGTTCTTC. Translating gives CASSIGTSGRDEQFF. Combining the CDR3 with reference TRBV5-6 and TRBJ2-1 gives the whole variable domain DAGVTQSPTHLIKTRGQQVTLRCSPKSGHDTVSWYQQALGQGPQFIFQYYEEEERQRGNFPDRFSGHQFPNYSSELNVNALLLGDSALYLCASSIGTSGRDEQFFGPGTRLTVL.

J is TRBJ2-3 and V is TRBV4-1; 7 bases agree with TRBD1. This CDR3 spans 15 amino acids. Germline V gene sequence: CDR1 MGHRA, CDR2 YSYEKL. Trimming took 4 bases from V and 2 from J; bases not matched to a gene: 6. This CDR3 reads CASSLYGQDTDTQYF. For the CDR3, the DNA is TGCGCCAGCAGCCTTTACGGACAGGACACAGATACGCAGTATTTT.

Note on this clonotype: Being one base from a much bigger clone, this may be a read error. V usage is TRBV4-2 and J usage is TRBJ2-1; D is unclear. V lost 0 bases to trimming and J lost 10 bases, with 10 bases between them. CDR1 LGHNA and CDR2 YNFKEQ come from the germline V gene. The CDR3 length is 13 residues. CDR3 loop: CASSQDPSYEQFF. The DNA of the CDR3 is TGTGCCAGCAGCCAAGATCCCTCCTACGAGCAGTTCTTC.

The V call is TRBV5-5, the J call TRBJ2-5; D remains unclear. The CDR3 is 15 amino acids. CDR1 is SGHKS, CDR2 YYEKEE, per germline (reference sequence). Trimming took 2 bases from V and 1 from J, leaving 12 bases between them. The CDR3 sequence: CASSFLLGSQETQYF. The CDR3, as DNA: TGTGCCAGCAGCTTTCTTCTGGGATCCCAAGAGACCCAGTACTTC.

V gene TRBV7-2 combines with J gene TRBJ2-7, with 7 positions matching TRBD1. CDR1 is SGHTA, CDR2 FQGNSA, per germline. The CDR3 sequence is 17 residues long. The J segment lost 7 bases and the V segment lost 0 bases, leaving 15 bases of the junction unmatched. The CDR3 coding sequence is TGTGCCAGCAGCTTAGCTTTTGGGGGACAGCCCTCGGGGGAGCAGTACTTC. As protein: CASSLAFGGQPSGEQYF.

This clonotype showed up just a few times. The rearrangement joins TRBV3-1 to TRBJ2-7; unclear D gene. Between the trimmed V and J ends, which lost 0 bases and 5 bases, there was a span of 14 bases. Germline CDR1 and CDR2: LGHDT and YNNKEL (reference sequence). The CDR3 loop spans 15 amino acids. The DNA for the CDR3 is TGTGCCAGCAGCCAAGAGCGGCTGCTCGGCCACGAGCAGTACTTC. Encoded protein: CASSQERLLGHEQYF.

Only a few counts were recorded for this clonotype. The V call is TRBV11-2, the J call TRBJ2-5; D unresolved. The CDR3 sequence is 13 residues long. The germline V gene has CDR1 SGHAT and CDR2 FQNNGV. The V and J ends lost 5 bases and 1 base respectively, with 8 bases between them. CDR3: CASSPFRQETQYF. The DNA for the CDR3 is TGTGCCAGCAGCCCGTTTCGCCAAGAGACCCAGTACTTC.